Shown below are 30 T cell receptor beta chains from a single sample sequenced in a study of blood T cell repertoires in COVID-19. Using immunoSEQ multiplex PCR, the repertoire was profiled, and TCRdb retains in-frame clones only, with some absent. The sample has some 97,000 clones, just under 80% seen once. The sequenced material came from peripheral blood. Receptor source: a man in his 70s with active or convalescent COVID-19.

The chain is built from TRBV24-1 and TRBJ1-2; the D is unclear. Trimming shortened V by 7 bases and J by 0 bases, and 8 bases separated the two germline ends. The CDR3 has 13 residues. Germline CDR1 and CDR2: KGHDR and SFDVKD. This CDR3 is CATSQGANYGYTF. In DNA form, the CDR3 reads TGTGCCACCAGCCAAGGAGCTAACTATGGCTACACCTTC.

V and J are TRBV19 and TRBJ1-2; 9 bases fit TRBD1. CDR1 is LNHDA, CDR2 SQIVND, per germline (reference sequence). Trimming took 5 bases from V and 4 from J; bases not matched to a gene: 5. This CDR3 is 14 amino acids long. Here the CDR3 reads CASSRGQGVYGYTF. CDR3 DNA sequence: TGTGCCAGTAGTCGGGGACAGGGAGTCTATGGCTACACCTTC.

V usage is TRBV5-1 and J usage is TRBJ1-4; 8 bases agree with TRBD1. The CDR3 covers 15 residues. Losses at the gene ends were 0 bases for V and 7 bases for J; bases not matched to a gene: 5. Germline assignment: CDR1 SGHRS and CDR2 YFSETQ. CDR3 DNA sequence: TGCGCCAGCAGCTTGGCCCAGGGGGCGAGTGAAAAACTGTTTTTT. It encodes CASSLAQGASEKLFF. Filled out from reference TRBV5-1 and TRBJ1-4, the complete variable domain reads KAGVTQTPRYLIKTRGQQVTLSCSPISGHRSVSWYQQTPGQGLQFLFEYFSETQRNKGNFPGRFSGRQFSNSRSEMNVSTLELGDSALYLCASSLAQGASEKLFFGSGTQLSVL.

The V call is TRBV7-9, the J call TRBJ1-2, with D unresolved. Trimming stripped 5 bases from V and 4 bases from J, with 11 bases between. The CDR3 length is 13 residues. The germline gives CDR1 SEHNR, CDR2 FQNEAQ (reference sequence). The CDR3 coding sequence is TGTGCCAGCAGCCTAGGGTTACTCTATGGCTACACCTTC. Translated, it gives CASSLGLLYGYTF.

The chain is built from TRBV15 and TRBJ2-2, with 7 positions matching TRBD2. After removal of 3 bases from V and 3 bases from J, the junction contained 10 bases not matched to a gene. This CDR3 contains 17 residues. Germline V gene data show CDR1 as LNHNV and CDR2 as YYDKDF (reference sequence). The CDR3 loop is CATSRAILGRDTGELFF. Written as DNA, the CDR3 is TGTGCCACCAGCAGGGCCATCCTGGGGAGGGACACCGGGGAGCTGTTTTTT.

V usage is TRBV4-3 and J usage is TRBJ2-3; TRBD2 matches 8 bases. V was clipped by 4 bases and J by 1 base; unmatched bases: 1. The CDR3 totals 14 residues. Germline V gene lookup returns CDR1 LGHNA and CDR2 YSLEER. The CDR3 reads CASSLLAGTDTQYF. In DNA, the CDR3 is TGCGCCAGCAGCCTACTAGCGGGCACAGATACGCAGTATTTT.

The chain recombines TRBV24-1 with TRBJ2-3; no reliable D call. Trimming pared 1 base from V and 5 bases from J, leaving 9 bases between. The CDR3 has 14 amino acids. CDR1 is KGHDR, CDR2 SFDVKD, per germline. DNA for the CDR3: TGTGCCACCAGTGATTTTACCCTAGAAGATACGCAGTATTTT. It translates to CATSDFTLEDTQYF.

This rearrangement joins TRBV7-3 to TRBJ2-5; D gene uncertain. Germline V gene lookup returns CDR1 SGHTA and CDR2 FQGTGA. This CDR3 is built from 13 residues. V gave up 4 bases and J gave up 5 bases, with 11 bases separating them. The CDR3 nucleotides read TGTGCCAGCAGCTCCCTTCCACATGAGACCCAGTACTTC. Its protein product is CASSSLPHETQYF.

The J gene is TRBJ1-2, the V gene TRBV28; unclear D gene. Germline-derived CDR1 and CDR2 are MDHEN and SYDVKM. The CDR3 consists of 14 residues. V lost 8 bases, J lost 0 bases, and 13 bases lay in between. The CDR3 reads CASHSSRPNYGYTF. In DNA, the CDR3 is TGTGCCAGCCATAGTAGCCGCCCTAACTATGGCTACACCTTC.

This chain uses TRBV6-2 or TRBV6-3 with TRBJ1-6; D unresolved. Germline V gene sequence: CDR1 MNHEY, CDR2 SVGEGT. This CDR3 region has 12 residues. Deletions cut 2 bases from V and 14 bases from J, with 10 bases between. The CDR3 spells CASSYPRRSLHF. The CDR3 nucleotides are TGTGCCAGCAGTTACCCGCGTCGATCCCTCCACTTT.

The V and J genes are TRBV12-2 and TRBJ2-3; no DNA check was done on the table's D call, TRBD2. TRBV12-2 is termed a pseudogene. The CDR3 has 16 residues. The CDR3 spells CASRPQTSGRTDTQYF. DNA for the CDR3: TGTGCAAGTCGCCCCCAGACTAGCGGGAGAACAGATACGCAGTATTTT.

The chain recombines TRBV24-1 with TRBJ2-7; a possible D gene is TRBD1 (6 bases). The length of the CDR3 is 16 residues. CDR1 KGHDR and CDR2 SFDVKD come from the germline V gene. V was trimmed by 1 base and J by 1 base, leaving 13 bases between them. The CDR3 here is CATSDFRDTGSYEQYF. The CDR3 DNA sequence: TGTGCCACCAGTGATTTCCGGGACACGGGGTCCTACGAGCAGTACTTC.

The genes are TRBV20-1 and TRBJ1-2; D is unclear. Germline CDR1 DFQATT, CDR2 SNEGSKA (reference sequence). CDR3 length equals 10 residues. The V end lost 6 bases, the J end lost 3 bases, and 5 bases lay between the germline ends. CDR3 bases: TGCAGTGCGCGTGACTATGGCTACACCTTC. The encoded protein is CSARDYGYTF.

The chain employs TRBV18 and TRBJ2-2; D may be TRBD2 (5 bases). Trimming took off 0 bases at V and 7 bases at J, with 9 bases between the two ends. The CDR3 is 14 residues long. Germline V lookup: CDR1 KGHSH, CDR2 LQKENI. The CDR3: CASSPPREHGELFF. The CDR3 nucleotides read TGTGCCAGCTCACCACCGAGGGAGCACGGGGAGCTGTTTTTT.

The CDR3 reads CASSYSLGGVSYEQYF. The CDR3 DNA follows: TGTGCCAGCAGTTACTCGCTCGGGGGAGTATCCTACGAGCAGTACTTC. The genes are TRBV6-6 and TRBJ2-7; the D gene is possibly TRBD2 (6 bases). V lost 0 bases, J lost 1 base, and 13 bases lay in between. CDR1 is MNHNY and CDR2 is SVGAGI in the germline V gene (reference sequence). The CDR3 has 16 residues.

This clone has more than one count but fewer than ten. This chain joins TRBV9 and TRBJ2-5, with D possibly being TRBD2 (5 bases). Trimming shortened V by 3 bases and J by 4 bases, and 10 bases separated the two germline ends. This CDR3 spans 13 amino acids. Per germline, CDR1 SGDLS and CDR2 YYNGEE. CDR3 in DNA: TGTGCCAGCAGCGCCGCGGGTGGAGAGACCCAGTACTTC. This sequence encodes CASSAAGGETQYF.

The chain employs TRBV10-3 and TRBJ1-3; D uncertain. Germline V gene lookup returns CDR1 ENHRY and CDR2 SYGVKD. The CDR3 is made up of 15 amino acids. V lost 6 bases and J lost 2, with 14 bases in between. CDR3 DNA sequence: TGTGCCATCAGCAATCGGGGAGGAACTGGAAACACCATATATTTT. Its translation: CAISNRGGTGNTIYF.

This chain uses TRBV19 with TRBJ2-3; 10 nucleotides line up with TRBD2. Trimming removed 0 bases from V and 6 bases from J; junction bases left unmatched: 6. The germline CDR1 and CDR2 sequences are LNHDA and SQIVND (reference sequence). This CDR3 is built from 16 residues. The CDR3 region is CASSIESGGAGDTQYF. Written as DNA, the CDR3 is TGTGCCAGTAGTATAGAGAGCGGGGGGGCCGGGGATACGCAGTATTTT.

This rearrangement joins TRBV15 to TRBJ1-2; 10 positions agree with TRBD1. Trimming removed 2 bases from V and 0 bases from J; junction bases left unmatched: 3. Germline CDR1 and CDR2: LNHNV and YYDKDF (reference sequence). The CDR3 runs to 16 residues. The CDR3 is CATSRKGTGANYGYTF. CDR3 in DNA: TGTGCCACCAGCAGAAAAGGGACAGGGGCTAACTATGGCTACACCTTC. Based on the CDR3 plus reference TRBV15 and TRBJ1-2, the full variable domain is DAMVIQNPRYQVTQFGKPVTLSCSQTLNHNVMYWYQQKSSQAPKLLFHYYDKDFNNEADTPDNFQSRRPNTSFCFLDIRSPGLGDTAMYLCATSRKGTGANYGYTFGSGTRLTVV.

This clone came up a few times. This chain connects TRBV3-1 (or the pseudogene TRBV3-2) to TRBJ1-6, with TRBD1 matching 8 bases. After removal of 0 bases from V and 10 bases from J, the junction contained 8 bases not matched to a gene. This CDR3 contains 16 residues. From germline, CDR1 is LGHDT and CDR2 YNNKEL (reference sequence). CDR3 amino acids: CASSQEDRGSNSPLHF. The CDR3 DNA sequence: TGTGCCAGCAGCCAAGAAGACAGGGGTAGCAACTCACCCCTCCACTTT.

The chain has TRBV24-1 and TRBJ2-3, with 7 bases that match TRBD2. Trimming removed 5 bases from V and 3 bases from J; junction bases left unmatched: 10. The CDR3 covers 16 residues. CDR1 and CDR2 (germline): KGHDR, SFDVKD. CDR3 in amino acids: CATSGSVAGRTDTQYF. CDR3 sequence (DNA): TGTGCCACCAGTGGGTCCGTAGCGGGCCGGACAGATACGCAGTATTTT.

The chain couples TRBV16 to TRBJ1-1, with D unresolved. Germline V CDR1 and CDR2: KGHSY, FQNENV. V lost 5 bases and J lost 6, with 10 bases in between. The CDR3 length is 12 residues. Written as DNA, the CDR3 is TGTGCCAGCAGCTACCCCGGGGCTGAAGCTTTCTTT. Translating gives CASSYPGAEAFF.

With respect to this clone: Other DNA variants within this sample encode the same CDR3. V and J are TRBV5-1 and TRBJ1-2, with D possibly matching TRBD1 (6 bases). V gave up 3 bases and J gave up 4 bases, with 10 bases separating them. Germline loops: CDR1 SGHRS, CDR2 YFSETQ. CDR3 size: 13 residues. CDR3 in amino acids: CASSSTGIYGYTF. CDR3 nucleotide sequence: TGCGCCAGCAGCTCTACAGGGATCTATGGCTACACCTTC.

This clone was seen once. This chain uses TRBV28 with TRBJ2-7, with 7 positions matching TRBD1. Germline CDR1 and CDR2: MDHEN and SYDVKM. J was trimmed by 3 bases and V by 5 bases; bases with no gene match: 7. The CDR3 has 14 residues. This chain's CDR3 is CASSRAGGIYEQYF. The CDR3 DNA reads TGTGCCAGCAGTAGGGCAGGGGGTATCTACGAGCAGTACTTC. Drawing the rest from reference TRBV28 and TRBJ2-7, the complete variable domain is DVKVTQSSRYLVKRTGEKVFLECVQDMDHENMFWYRQDPGLGLRLIYFSYDVKMKEKGDIPEGYSVSREKKERFSLILESASTNQTSMYLCASSRAGGIYEQYFGPGTRLTVT.

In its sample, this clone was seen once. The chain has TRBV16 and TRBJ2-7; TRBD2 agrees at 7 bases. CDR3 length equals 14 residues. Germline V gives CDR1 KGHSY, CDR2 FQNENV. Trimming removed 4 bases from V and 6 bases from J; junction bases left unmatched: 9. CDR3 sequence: CASSLKRGEGEQYF. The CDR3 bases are TGTGCCAGCAGCCTTAAACGAGGGGAGGGCGAGCAGTACTTC.

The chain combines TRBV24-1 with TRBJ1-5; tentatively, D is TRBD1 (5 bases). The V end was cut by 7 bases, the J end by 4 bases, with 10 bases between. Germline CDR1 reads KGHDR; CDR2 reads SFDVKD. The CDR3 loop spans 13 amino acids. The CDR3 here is CATRPGGNQPQHF. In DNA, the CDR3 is TGTGCCACCAGGCCTGGGGGGAATCAGCCCCAGCATTTT.

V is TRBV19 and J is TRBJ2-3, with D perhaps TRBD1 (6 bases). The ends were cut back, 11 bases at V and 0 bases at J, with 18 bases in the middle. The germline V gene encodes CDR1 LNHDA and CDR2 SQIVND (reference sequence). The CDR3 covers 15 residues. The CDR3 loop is CASTDRGSSTDTQYF. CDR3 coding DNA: TGTGCCTCGACGGATAGGGGGTCTAGCACAGATACGCAGTATTTT.

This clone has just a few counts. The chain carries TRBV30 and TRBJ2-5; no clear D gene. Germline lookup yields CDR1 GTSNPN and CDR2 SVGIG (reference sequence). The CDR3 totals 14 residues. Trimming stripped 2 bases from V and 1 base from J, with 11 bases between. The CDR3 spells CAWSWAITQETQYF. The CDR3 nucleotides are TGTGCCTGGAGTTGGGCAATCACCCAAGAGACCCAGTACTTC. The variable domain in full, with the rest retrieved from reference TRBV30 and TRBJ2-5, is SQTIHQWPATLVQPVGSPLSLECTVEGTSNPNLYWYRQAAGRGLQLLFYSVGIGQISSEVPQNLSASRPQDRQFILSSKKLLLSDSGFYLCAWSWAITQETQYFGPGTRLLVL.

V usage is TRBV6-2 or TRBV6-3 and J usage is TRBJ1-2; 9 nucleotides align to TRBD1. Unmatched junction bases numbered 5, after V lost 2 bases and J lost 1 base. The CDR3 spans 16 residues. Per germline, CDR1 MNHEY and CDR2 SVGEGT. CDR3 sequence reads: CASSYNYRGLNYGYTF. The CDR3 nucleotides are TGTGCCAGCAGTTACAACTACAGGGGGCTTAACTATGGCTACACCTTC.

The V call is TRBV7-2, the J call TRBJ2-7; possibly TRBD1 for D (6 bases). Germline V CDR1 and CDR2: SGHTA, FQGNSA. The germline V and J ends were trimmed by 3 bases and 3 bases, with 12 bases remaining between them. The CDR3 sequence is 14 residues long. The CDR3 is CASSFRTEHYEQYF. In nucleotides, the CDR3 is TGTGCCAGCAGCTTCCGGACAGAGCACTACGAGCAGTACTTC. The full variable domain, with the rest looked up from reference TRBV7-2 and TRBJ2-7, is GAGVSQSPSNKVTEKGKDVELRCDPISGHTALYWYRQSLGQGLEFLIYFQGNSAPDKSGLPSDRFSAERTGGSVSTLTIQRTQQEDSAVYLCASSFRTEHYEQYFGPGTRLTVT.